This T cell receptor beta chain was found in a study of blood T cell repertoires in COVID-19. Study overall: Acute and convalescent COVID-19 samples came from the United States, Italy and Spain. PBMCs, B-cell-depleted T cells, or T cells provided the cDNA or gDNA that made up the material.

Unmatched junction bases numbered 5, after V lost 2 bases and J lost 1 base. The CDR3 loop spans 17 amino acids. Germline V gene data show CDR1 as SGHVS and CDR2 as FNYEAQ. Per the original methods: Amplification with reference gene primers provided the estimates of nucleated cell counts. The data were produced by immunoSEQ multiplex PCR, yet TCRdb's version contains in-frame clones alone and is incomplete. V and J calls and clone size are given by that table; D and trimming were obtained from the DNA. The data contain around 260,000 clones, roughly 86% of them seen just once; the ten biggest clones take up about 9.8%.

This chain connects TRBV7-6 to TRBJ2-3; TRBD2 matches at 11 bases. Material: peripheral blood. The clonotype originates from a man aged 40-55 years who had recovered from COVID-19. The CDR3 spells CASSLRGTSGRTDTQYF. The CDR3 region has the DNA TGTGCCAGCAGCTTAAGAGGGACTAGCGGTCGCACAGATACGCAGTATTTT.